The sequence of this T cell receptor (beta chain) was determined in a study of blood T cell repertoires in COVID-19. V dropped 8 bases and J dropped 3 bases, with 15 bases sitting between them. The CDR3 runs 14 residues. CDR1 and CDR2 from the germline V gene are KGHDR and SFDVKD. Assay: immunoSEQ multiplex PCR; the TCRdb copy retains only in-frame clones and omits some. The table lists around 110,000 clones, 70% to 85% of them singletons. The sequence was obtained from a man in his 70s with active or convalescent COVID-19. Sequencing was carried out using peripheral blood. The rearrangement uses TRBV24-1 and TRBJ1-1, with a tentative D call TRBD1 (5 bases). CDR3 residues: CATNKWVGDTEAFF. The CDR3 DNA follows: TGTGCCACCAACAAATGGGTAGGGGACACTGAAGCTTTCTTT.